These 29 T cell receptor beta chains originate from one sample sequenced in a study of cytomegalovirus exposure and HLA in healthy donors. This PCR relied on a set of 60 Vbeta primers and 13 Jbeta primers. TCRdb keeps only in-frame clones here, not all; method: immunoSEQ multiplex PCR. The sample has around 30,000 clones. Source material: PBMCs. The receptors shown here come from a man in his thirties or forties in good health and CMV-seronegative.

The V gene is TRBV25-1, the J gene TRBJ1-2; 9 bases align to TRBD1. Germline lookup yields CDR1 MGHDK and CDR2 SYGVNS. J lost 4 bases, V lost 3 bases, and 6 bases had no gene match. The CDR3 covers 15 residues. The CDR3 coding sequence is TGTGCCAGCAGTGACCCGAACAGGGGGCTCTATGGCTACACCTTC. Its translation is CASSDPNRGLYGYTF.

The chain uses TRBV6-1 and TRBJ2-1, with 10 bases lining up with TRBD2. This CDR3 contains 15 residues. Trimming at V came to 3 bases and at J to 7 bases, leaving 6 bases not matched to a gene. Looked up from germline, CDR1 is MNHNS and CDR2 is SASEGT. The CDR3 DNA follows: TGTGCCAGCAGTGATGAAGCGGGAGGGTCAAATGAGCAGTTCTTC. Amino acid sequence: CASSDEAGGSNEQFF.

This chain connects TRBV4-3 to TRBJ1-2, with D tentatively TRBD1 (6 bases). CDR1 LGHNA and CDR2 YSLEER come from the germline V gene. The CDR3 loop spans 15 amino acids. V lost 0 bases and J lost 4, with 12 bases in between. As DNA, the CDR3 is TGCGCCAGCAGCCAAGATTCCGGGACACTCTATGGCTACACCTTC. The encoded protein is CASSQDSGTLYGYTF.

The chain recombines TRBV7-8 with TRBJ2-2, with a tentative D call TRBD2 (6 bases). Germline loops: CDR1 SGHVS, CDR2 FQNEAQ. The CDR3 extends over 16 amino acids. V lost 5 bases to trimming and J lost 4 bases, with 17 bases between them. CDR3 DNA: TGTGCCAGCAGCCCAGCCCCGGCGGGGTCCACCGGGGAGCTGTTTTTT. It translates to CASSPAPAGSTGELFF.

V usage is TRBV7-2 and J usage is TRBJ2-2; D perhaps matches TRBD1 (5 bases). V lost 6 bases and J 5 bases, leaving 13 bases between the germline ends. The CDR3 has 14 residues. CDR1 SGHTA and CDR2 FQGNSA come from the germline V gene. For the CDR3, the DNA is TGTGCCAGCAGACCGACAGAGTGGACCGGGGAGCTGTTTTTT. This translates into CASRPTEWTGELFF.

The V gene is TRBV30, the J gene TRBJ2-3, with 7 bases identical to TRBD1. V gave up 2 bases and J gave up 1 base; unmatched junction bases: 3. Germline V gene lookup returns CDR1 GTSNPN and CDR2 SVGIG (reference sequence). The CDR3 extends over 14 amino acids. CDR3 residues: CAWSRQGGTDTQYF. CDR3 in DNA: TGTGCCTGGAGTCGACAGGGCGGCACAGATACGCAGTATTTT.

The chain combines TRBV5-1 with TRBJ2-1; 10 bases align to TRBD2. The germline V gene encodes CDR1 SGHRS and CDR2 YFSETQ. The CDR3 totals 14 residues. After removal of 4 bases from V and 8 bases from J, the junction contained 6 bases not matched to a gene. The CDR3 is CASSLGLATDEQFF. The CDR3 DNA reads TGCGCCAGCAGCCTGGGACTAGCGACCGATGAGCAGTTCTTC.

The gene calls are TRBV28 and TRBJ2-7; TRBD2 agrees at 8 bases. The ends lost 5 bases at V and 2 bases at J; junction bases unmatched: 5. The CDR3 is made up of 14 amino acids. Germline loops: CDR1 MDHEN, CDR2 SYDVKM. The CDR3 loop reads CASSLAGGAYEQYF. CDR3 in DNA: TGTGCCAGCAGTCTAGCGGGTGGGGCCTACGAGCAGTACTTC.

V usage is TRBV28 and J usage is TRBJ2-1; D possibly corresponds to TRBD2 (6 bases). V was trimmed by 5 bases and J by 2 bases, leaving 22 bases between them. Germline CDR1 and CDR2: MDHEN and SYDVKM. The CDR3 totals 18 residues. CDR3 coding DNA: TGTGCCAGCAGTCCCTATGGCGTGGCTAGCGAGACCTACAATGAGCAGTTCTTC. This codes for CASSPYGVASETYNEQFF.

The chain has TRBV27 and TRBJ2-1, with TRBD2 matching over 12 bases. CDR1 MNHEY and CDR2 SMNVEV come from the germline V gene (reference sequence). J was trimmed by 6 bases and V by 3 bases; bases with no gene match: 21. The CDR3 runs to 21 residues. The CDR3 region has the DNA TGTGCCAGCAGTTTGCCACCACTGACTAGCGGGAGTCCGGGAGGAATCAATGAGCAGTTCTTC. Residues: CASSLPPLTSGSPGGINEQFF.

The V gene is TRBV18, the J gene TRBJ1-1; TRBD1 is a possible D gene (6 bases). CDR3 length: 17 amino acids. The germline V gene encodes CDR1 KGHSH and CDR2 LQKENI. Trimming took off 6 bases at V and 2 bases at J, with 22 bases between the two ends. CDR3 protein: CASSNPLRGGNNTEAFF. The CDR3 DNA reads as TGTGCCAGCTCTAACCCCCTGCGGGGGGGCAATAACACTGAAGCTTTCTTT.

The gene calls are TRBV5-1 and TRBJ2-7, with D perhaps matching TRBD1 (6 bases). Trimming shortened V by 2 bases and J by 4 bases, and 13 bases separated the two germline ends. CDR3 length equals 14 residues. CDR1 and CDR2 from the germline V gene are SGHRS and YFSETQ. CDR3 loop: CASSFGDKEYEQYF. In nucleotides, the CDR3 is TGCGCCAGCAGCTTCGGGGACAAGGAATACGAGCAGTACTTC.

This rearrangement joins TRBV30 to TRBJ1-6, with a weak D call TRBD1 (5 bases). The CDR3 is 17 amino acids. The germline V gene encodes CDR1 GTSNPN and CDR2 SVGIG (reference sequence). Trimming took 2 bases from V and 4 from J, leaving 18 bases between them. The CDR3 protein is CAWSRGLTVVYNSPLHF. The CDR3 DNA is TGTGCCTGGAGTCGAGGATTGACAGTCGTTTATAATTCACCCCTCCACTTT.

The chain joins TRBV6-1 to TRBJ2-5; 11 nucleotides align to TRBD2. Trimming cost V 4 bases and J 5 bases; bases outside gene matches: 6. The CDR3 runs 15 residues. Germline assignment: CDR1 MNHNS and CDR2 SASEGT. The CDR3 region has the DNA TGTGCCAGCAGTGGCCTAACTAGCGGGAGTGAGACCCAGTACTTC. Protein: CASSGLTSGSETQYF.

The CDR3 region has the DNA TGCGCCAGCAGCTTGGGACAGGGTAACGAGCAGTTCTTC. Encoded protein: CASSLGQGNEQFF. The gene calls are TRBV5-1 and TRBJ2-1, with 7 positions matching TRBD1. The CDR3 totals 13 residues. V shed 0 bases and J 10 bases; nucleotides not matched to a gene: 4. Germline values: CDR1 SGHRS, CDR2 YFSETQ. The complete variable domain, with remaining parts taken from reference TRBV5-1 and TRBJ2-1, reads KAGVTQTPRYLIKTRGQQVTLSCSPISGHRSVSWYQQTPGQGLQFLFEYFSETQRNKGNFPGRFSGRQFSNSRSEMNVSTLELGDSALYLCASSLGQGNEQFFGPGTRLTVL.

The rearrangement joins TRBV7-8 to TRBJ1-3; tentatively, D is TRBD1 (6 bases). The length of the CDR3 is 15 residues. Germline-derived CDR1 and CDR2 are SGHVS and FQNEAQ. V lost 2 bases, J lost 3 bases, and 11 bases lay in between. CDR3 DNA sequence: TGTGCCAGCAGCTTACTTACAGGGTATGGAAACACCATATATTTT. Protein: CASSLLTGYGNTIYF.

The chain combines TRBV19 with TRBJ1-5; D possibly corresponds to TRBD1 (6 bases). Germline values: CDR1 LNHDA, CDR2 SQIVND (reference sequence). The CDR3 spans 16 residues. V dropped 2 bases and J dropped 3 bases, with 14 bases sitting between them. DNA for the CDR3: TGTGCCAGTAGTATACACACAGGGTGGGCCAATCAGCCCCAGCATTTT. Protein sequence: CASSIHTGWANQPQHF.

This chain connects TRBV11-3 to TRBJ1-1; D call uncertain. This CDR3 is built from 14 residues. Trimming took 1 base from V and 1 from J, leaving 7 bases between them. Germline V gene sequence: CDR1 SGHNT, CDR2 YENEEA. The CDR3 sequence: CASSLGRGNTEAFF. DNA of the CDR3: TGTGCCAGCAGCTTAGGGCGGGGGAACACTGAAGCTTTCTTT.

V gene TRBV25-1 combines with J gene TRBJ1-2; D is possibly TRBD1 (6 bases). Germline values: CDR1 MGHDK, CDR2 SYGVNS. CDR3 length: 14 residues. V was cut by 2 bases and J by 3 bases, with 10 bases left in between. Here the CDR3 reads CASSESRGDYGYTF. As DNA, the CDR3 is TGTGCCAGCAGTGAAAGCAGGGGCGACTATGGCTACACCTTC.

The chain has TRBV15 and TRBJ2-1; D unresolved. The CDR3 runs to 13 residues. Germline assignment: CDR1 LNHNV and CDR2 YYDKDF (reference sequence). Trimming took 5 bases from V and 7 from J, leaving 12 bases between them. The CDR3 DNA is TGTGCCACCAGCGGTCCCGTGCTAAATGAGCAGTTCTTC. Encoded protein: CATSGPVLNEQFF.

V usage is TRBV29-1 and J usage is TRBJ1-5, with D possibly being TRBD1 (6 bases). V lost 1 base and J lost 8, with 12 bases in between. Germline V gives CDR1 SQVTM, CDR2 ANQGSEA. The CDR3 sequence is 13 residues long. The CDR3 spells CSVEAGVGEPQHF. In DNA, the CDR3 is TGCAGCGTTGAAGCAGGGGTGGGGGAGCCCCAGCATTTT.

The gene calls are TRBV7-9 and TRBJ2-7; D might be TRBD1 (6 bases). The germline gives CDR1 SEHNR, CDR2 FQNEAQ (reference sequence). The ends were cut back, 3 bases at V and 1 base at J, with 10 bases in the middle. The CDR3 runs to 14 residues. CDR3 sequence reads: CASSFNRGSYEQYF. CDR3 coding DNA: TGTGCCAGCAGCTTTAATAGGGGGTCCTACGAGCAGTACTTC.

The rearrangement joins TRBV7-8 to TRBJ1-3, with no clear D. CDR1 is SGHVS, CDR2 FQNEAQ, per germline. The CDR3 totals 18 residues. Trimming removed 1 base at V and 0 bases at J, with 16 bases between. The CDR3 loop reads CASSLELVAPSSGNTIYF. The CDR3 nucleotides are TGTGCCAGCAGCTTAGAGCTGGTAGCTCCTAGCTCTGGAAACACCATATATTTT.

The chain couples TRBV6-6 to TRBJ2-3; D may be TRBD1 (5 bases). Germline values: CDR1 MNHNY, CDR2 SVGAGI (reference sequence). Between the trimmed V and J ends, which lost 8 bases and 2 bases, there was a span of 17 bases. The CDR3 sequence is 15 residues long. The CDR3 DNA reads as TGTGCCAGCTGGCGGCAGGGATTTCACACAGATACGCAGTATTTT. Protein: CASWRQGFHTDTQYF.

The chain employs TRBV27 and TRBJ2-7, with 7 bases lining up with TRBD1. The CDR3 has 15 residues. V was pared by 6 bases and J by 2 bases, with 10 bases of the junction left unmatched. Germline CDR1 is MNHEY and CDR2 is SMNVEV (reference sequence). CDR3 DNA: TGTGCCAGCAGGGTAAGATGGACAGGCCCCTACGAGCAGTACTTC. Translation gives CASRVRWTGPYEQYF.

The chain employs TRBV28 and TRBJ2-7; D is unresolved. The CDR3 sequence is 13 residues long. Germline-derived CDR1 and CDR2 are MDHEN and SYDVKM. V was trimmed by 3 bases and J by 1 base, leaving 7 bases between them. CDR3: CASSFEVSYEQYF. For the CDR3, the DNA is TGTGCCAGCAGTTTCGAGGTATCCTACGAGCAGTACTTC.

In DNA form, the CDR3 reads TGTGCCAGCAGTGAAAGGGGCTGGTGGACTGAAGCTTTCTTT. This gives the protein CASSERGWWTEAFF. The chain uses TRBV2 and TRBJ1-1; possibly TRBD1 for D (5 bases). The CDR3 length is 14 residues. With 2 bases removed from V and 5 bases from J, the gap between germline ends came to 12 bases. From germline, CDR1 is SNHLY and CDR2 FYNNEI. Full variable domain (missing parts from reference TRBV2 and TRBJ1-1): EPEVTQTPSHQVTQMGQEVILRCVPISNHLYFYWYRQILGQKVEFLVSFYNNEISEKSEIFDDQFSVERPDGSNFTLKIRSTKLEDSAMYFCASSERGWWTEAFFGQGTRLTVV.

This chain links TRBV4-3 with TRBJ1-2; possible D gene TRBD1, 5 bases. The germline CDR1 and CDR2 sequences are LGHNA and YSLEER. Trimming removed 0 bases at V and 8 bases at J, with 19 bases between. The CDR3 spans 16 residues. In nucleotides, the CDR3 is TGCGCCAGCAGCCAAGATGCAATCCCTGGGGGAGGGGGCTACACCTTC. It translates to CASSQDAIPGGGGYTF.

The J gene is TRBJ1-1, the V gene TRBV19; tentative D call: TRBD1 (6 bases). V lost 6 bases and J 6 bases, leaving 14 bases between the germline ends. Germline V lookup: CDR1 LNHDA, CDR2 SQIVND (reference sequence). This CDR3 is built from 13 residues. The CDR3 sequence is CASSQGPDAEAFF. As DNA, the CDR3 is TGTGCCAGTAGCCAGGGGCCCGATGCTGAAGCTTTCTTT.